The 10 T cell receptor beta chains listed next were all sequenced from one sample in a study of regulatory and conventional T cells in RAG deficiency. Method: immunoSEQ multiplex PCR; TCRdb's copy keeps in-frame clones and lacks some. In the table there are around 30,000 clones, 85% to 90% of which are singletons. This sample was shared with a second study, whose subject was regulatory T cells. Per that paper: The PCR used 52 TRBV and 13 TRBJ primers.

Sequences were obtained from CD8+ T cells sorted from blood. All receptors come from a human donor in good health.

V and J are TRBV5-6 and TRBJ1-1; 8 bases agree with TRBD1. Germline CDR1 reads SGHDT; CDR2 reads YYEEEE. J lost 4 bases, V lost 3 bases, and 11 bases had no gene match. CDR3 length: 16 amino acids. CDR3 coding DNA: TGTGCCAGCAGCTCAAACCAGGGGGCATGGGGCACTGAAGCTTTCTTT. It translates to CASSSNQGAWGTEAFF.

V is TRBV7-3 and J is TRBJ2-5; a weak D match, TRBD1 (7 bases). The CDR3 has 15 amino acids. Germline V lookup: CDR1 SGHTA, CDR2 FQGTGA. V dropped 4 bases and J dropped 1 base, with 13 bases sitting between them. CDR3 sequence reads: CASSSGGGTQETQYF. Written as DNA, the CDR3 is TGTGCCAGCAGCTCAGGGGGAGGTACCCAAGAGACCCAGTACTTC.

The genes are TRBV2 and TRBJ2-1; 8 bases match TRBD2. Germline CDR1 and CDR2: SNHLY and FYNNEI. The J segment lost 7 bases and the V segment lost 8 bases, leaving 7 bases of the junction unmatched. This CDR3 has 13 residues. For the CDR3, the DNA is TGTGCCAGCCAGCGGGAGCTGGGAAATGAGCAGTTCTTC. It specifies CASQRELGNEQFF.

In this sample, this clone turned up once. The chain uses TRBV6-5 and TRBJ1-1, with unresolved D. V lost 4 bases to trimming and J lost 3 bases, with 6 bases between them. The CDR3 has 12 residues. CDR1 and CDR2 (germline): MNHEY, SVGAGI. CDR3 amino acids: CASSSLDTEAFF. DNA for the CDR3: TGTGCCAGCAGTTCCCTCGACACTGAAGCTTTCTTT.

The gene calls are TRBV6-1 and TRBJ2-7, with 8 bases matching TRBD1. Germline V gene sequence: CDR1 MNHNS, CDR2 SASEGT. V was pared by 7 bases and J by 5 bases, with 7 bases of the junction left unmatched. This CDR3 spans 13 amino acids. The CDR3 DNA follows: TGTGCCAGCATGAAAGGACAGGGAGACGAGCAGTACTTC. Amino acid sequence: CASMKGQGDEQYF.

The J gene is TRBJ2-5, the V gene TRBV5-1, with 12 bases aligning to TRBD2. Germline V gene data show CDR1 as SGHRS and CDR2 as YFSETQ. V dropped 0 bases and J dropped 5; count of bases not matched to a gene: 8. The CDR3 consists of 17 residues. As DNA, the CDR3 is TGCGCCAGCAGCTTGGGACTAGCGGGGGAGTCTCGGGAGACCCAGTACTTC. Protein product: CASSLGLAGESRETQYF.

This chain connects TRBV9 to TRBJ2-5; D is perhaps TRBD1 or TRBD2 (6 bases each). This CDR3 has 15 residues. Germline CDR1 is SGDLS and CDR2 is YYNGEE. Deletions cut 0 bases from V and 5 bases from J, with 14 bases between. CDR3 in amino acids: CASSVEGGGGETQYF. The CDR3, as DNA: TGTGCCAGCAGCGTAGAAGGGGGAGGCGGGGAGACCCAGTACTTC.

The CDR3 coding sequence is TGTGCCAGCACCCCAACGTCTGGGGAGACCTACGAGCAGTACTTC. Translated: CASTPTSGETYEQYF. The chain has TRBV11-1 and TRBJ2-7, with D possibly TRBD2 on 5 matching bases. CDR1 and CDR2 (germline): SGHAT, FQDESV (reference sequence). With 7 bases removed from V and 2 bases from J, the gap between germline ends came to 18 bases. CDR3 size: 15 residues.

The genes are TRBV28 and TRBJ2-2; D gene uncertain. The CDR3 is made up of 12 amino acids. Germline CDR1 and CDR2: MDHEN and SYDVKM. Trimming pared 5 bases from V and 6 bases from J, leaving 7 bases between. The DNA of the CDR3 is TGTGCCAGCAGTACGGACCCCGGGGAGCTGTTTTTT. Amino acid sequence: CASSTDPGELFF.

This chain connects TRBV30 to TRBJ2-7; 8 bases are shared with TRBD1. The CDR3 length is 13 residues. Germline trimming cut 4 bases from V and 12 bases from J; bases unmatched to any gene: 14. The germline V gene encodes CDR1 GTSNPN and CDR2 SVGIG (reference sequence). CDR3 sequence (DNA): TGTGCCTGGAACCCTGACCCCGGACAGGGAGGGTACTTC. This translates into CAWNPDPGQGGYF.